Below are 9 T cell receptor beta chains sequenced from a single sample in a study of T cells in Graves' hyperthyroidism and ophthalmopathy. It was RNA transcripts that yielded the amplified TCR beta CDR3 regions. When the TCR CDR3 underwent first-round RT-PCR, the HTBI primer set was used. TCRdb re-derived calls from the multiplex PCR reads in MiXCR, one entry per CDR3 protein. The repertoire holds roughly 660,000 distinct CDR3 sequences, approximately 15% seen once, with 15% in the top ten. Sequencing was performed on blood. The receptors were gathered from a man aged 45-65 years with Graves' hyperthyroidism.

On this clonotype: A much larger clone lies one base from this, so it may be a read error. The V and J genes are TRBV10-3 and TRBJ1-1; possible D gene TRBD1, 6 bases. The V gene's germline CDR1 is ENHRY and CDR2 SYGVKD. V was clipped by 4 bases and J by 1 base, with 7 bases between them. The CDR3 runs to 13 residues. CDR3 amino acids: CAISGQENTEAFF. For the CDR3, the DNA is TGTGCCATCAGTGGACAGGAGAACACTGAAGCTTTCTTT.

The chain links TRBV7-8 to TRBJ2-2; possibly TRBD1 for D (6 bases). The germline V and J ends were trimmed by 0 bases and 2 bases, with 16 bases remaining between them. There are 18 residues in the CDR3. CDR1 SGHVS and CDR2 FQNEAQ come from the germline V gene. Written as DNA, the CDR3 is TGTGCCAGCAGCTTAGCGTATAACAGGGCGATAAACACCGGGGAGCTGTTTTTT. Translation: CASSLAYNRAINTGELFF.

V and J are TRBV28 and TRBJ2-1; D gene uncertain. The CDR3 spans 16 residues. V was cut by 7 bases and J by 2 bases, with 18 bases left in between. CDR1 is MDHEN and CDR2 is SYDVKM in the germline V gene. DNA for the CDR3: TGTGCCAGCACTCCTGAGGTCCCTGGAACCTACAATGAGCAGTTCTTC. It is translated as CASTPEVPGTYNEQFF. Complete variable domain (other parts from reference TRBV28 and TRBJ2-1): DVKVTQSSRYLVKRTGEKVFLECVQDMDHENMFWYRQDPGLGLRLIYFSYDVKMKEKGDIPEGYSVSREKKERFSLILESASTNQTSMYLCASTPEVPGTYNEQFFGPGTRLTVL.

CDR3 in amino acids: CASSEGGGWETQYF. CDR3 sequence (DNA): TGTGCCAGCAGTGAAGGGGGGGGTTGGGAGACCCAGTACTTC. The V call is TRBV6-1, the J call TRBJ2-5; 7 positions agree with TRBD2. J was trimmed by 5 bases and V by 1 base; bases with no gene match: 4. From germline, CDR1 is MNHNS and CDR2 SASEGT. The CDR3 runs 14 residues.

At least ten counts were recorded for this clonotype. This chain uses TRBV5-1 with TRBJ2-1; D ambiguous. The CDR3 totals 14 residues. V lost 5 bases and J lost 0, with 9 bases in between. Germline assignment: CDR1 SGHRS and CDR2 YFSETQ. CDR3 nucleotides: TGCGCCAGCAGAGACGAGAGCTCCTACAATGAGCAGTTCTTC. Encoded protein: CASRDESSYNEQFF. Based on the CDR3 plus reference TRBV5-1 and TRBJ2-1, the full variable domain is KAGVTQTPRYLIKTRGQQVTLSCSPISGHRSVSWYQQTPGQGLQFLFEYFSETQRNKGNFPGRFSGRQFSNSRSEMNVSTLELGDSALYLCASRDESSYNEQFFGPGTRLTVL.

The sample holds many counts of this clonotype. The chain combines TRBV27 with TRBJ1-6; 7 bases agree with TRBD1. V lost 7 bases, J lost 10 bases, and 10 bases stayed unmatched. CDR1 and CDR2 from the germline V gene are MNHEY and SMNVEV (reference sequence). The CDR3 extends over 14 amino acids. The CDR3 nucleotides are TGTGCCAGCAATCCCACAGGGGTTACCTCACCCCTCCACTTT. Protein sequence: CASNPTGVTSPLHF.

This clonotype appeared a few times. This rearrangement joins TRBV12-3 or TRBV12-4 to TRBJ1-5; no definite D call. This CDR3 has 15 residues. V dropped 8 bases and J dropped 5 bases, with 19 bases sitting between them. Written as DNA, the CDR3 is TGTGCCAGCGGCCGCGGGCAGAAAAGGGATCAGCCCCAGCATTTT. Translating gives CASGRGQKRDQPQHF.

Ten or more counts support this clonotype. The V gene is TRBV7-2, the J gene TRBJ2-5, with 7 bases that match TRBD2. The germline CDR1 and CDR2 sequences are SGHTA and FQGNSA. CDR3 length: 17 amino acids. The V gene end was trimmed by 7 bases and the J gene end by 2 bases; junction bases not matched to a gene: 16. The CDR3 DNA sequence: TGTGCCAGCATCCATCGGGGAGGGAGGGCCCGGCAAGAGACCCAGTACTTC. As protein: CASIHRGGRARQETQYF.

The chain joins TRBV7-9 to TRBJ2-3; possible D gene TRBD2, 6 bases. Trimming took 1 base from V and 3 from J, leaving 11 bases between them. Germline V lookup: CDR1 SEHNR, CDR2 FQNEAQ (reference sequence). The CDR3 totals 15 residues. Here the CDR3 DNA reads TGTGCCAGCAGCTTAGAGTTCGGGAGTACAGATACGCAGTATTTT. This translates into CASSLEFGSTDTQYF. Using reference TRBV7-9 and TRBJ2-3 for the parts outside the CDR3, the full variable domain is DTGVSQNPRHKITKRGQNVTFRCDPISEHNRLYWYRQTLGQGPEFLTYFQNEAQLEKSRLLSDRFSAERPKGSFSTLEIQRTEQGDSAMYLCASSLEFGSTDTQYFGPGTRLTVL.